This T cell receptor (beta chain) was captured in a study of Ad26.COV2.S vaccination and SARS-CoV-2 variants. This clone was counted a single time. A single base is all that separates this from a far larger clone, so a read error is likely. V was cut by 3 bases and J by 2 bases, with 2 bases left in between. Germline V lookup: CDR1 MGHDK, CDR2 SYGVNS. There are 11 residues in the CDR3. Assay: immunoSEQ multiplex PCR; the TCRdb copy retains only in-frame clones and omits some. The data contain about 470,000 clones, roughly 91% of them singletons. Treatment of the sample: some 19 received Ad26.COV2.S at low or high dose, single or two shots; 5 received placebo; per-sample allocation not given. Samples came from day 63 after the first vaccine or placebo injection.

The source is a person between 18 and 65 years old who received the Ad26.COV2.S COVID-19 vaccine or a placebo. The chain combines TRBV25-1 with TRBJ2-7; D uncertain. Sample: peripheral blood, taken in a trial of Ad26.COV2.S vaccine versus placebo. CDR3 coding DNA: TGTGCCAGCAGTGACCCCTACGAGCAGTACTTC. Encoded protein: CASSDPYEQYF.